This T cell receptor beta chain was found in a study of T cell responses to AZD1222 COVID-19 vaccine. Clones were read by immunoSEQ multiplex PCR, and TCRdb kept only the in-frame ones, dropping some. The sample contains more than 100,000 clones, approximately 88% of which appear only once. This clone ranks as medium-sized. Its antigen is not known. The V gene lost 4 bases and the J gene lost 0 bases, with 15 bases spanning the gap. The CDR3 runs 16 residues. The germline V gene has CDR1 PRHDT and CDR2 FYEKMQ (reference sequence). Study-wide results and limits: Clonal diversity was possibly underestimated; the donors were predominantly white British and more often female.

This clonotype was sampled from an adult in good health. The source material was peripheral blood, sampled on day 0 of AZD1222 vaccination. This sequence joins TRBV13 and TRBJ1-2, with no clear D. The CDR3 loop is CASSSDYSLANYGYTF. Written as DNA, the CDR3 is TGTGCCAGCAGCTCGGATTACTCCCTAGCTAACTATGGCTACACCTTC. Full variable domain (rest looked up from reference TRBV13 and TRBJ1-2): AAGVIQSPRHLIKEKRETATLKCYPIPRHDTVYWYQQGPGQDPQFLISFYEKMQSDKGSIPDRFSAQQFSDYHSELNMSSLELGDSALYFCASSSDYSLANYGYTFGSGTRLTVV.